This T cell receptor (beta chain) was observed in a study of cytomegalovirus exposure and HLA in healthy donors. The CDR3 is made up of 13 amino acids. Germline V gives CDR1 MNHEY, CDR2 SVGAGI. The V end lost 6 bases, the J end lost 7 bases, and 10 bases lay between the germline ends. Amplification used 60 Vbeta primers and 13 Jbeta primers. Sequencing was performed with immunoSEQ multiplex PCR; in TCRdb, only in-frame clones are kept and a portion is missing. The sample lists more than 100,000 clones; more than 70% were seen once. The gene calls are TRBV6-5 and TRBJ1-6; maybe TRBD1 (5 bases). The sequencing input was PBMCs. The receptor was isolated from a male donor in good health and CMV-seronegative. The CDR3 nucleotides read TGTGCCAGCAGATATGACAGCAATTCACCCCTCCACTTT. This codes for CASRYDSNSPLHF.